Following are 22 T cell receptor beta chains from one sample sequenced in a study of neoadjuvant anti-PD-1 for oral cavity cancer. Time point in this sample: after neoadjuvant nivolumab, at surgical resection. Method: immunoSEQ multiplex PCR; TCRdb's copy keeps in-frame clones and lacks some. This table has 33,000 or so clones, almost 80% appearing once. Sequences were derived from PBMCs, sampled after nivolumab (anti-PD-1) treatment. The receptors here all came from a person aged 40 to 85 with oral cavity squamous cell carcinoma.

The rearrangement links TRBV29-1 to TRBJ2-1, with 7 nucleotides matching TRBD1. This CDR3 spans 13 amino acids. Germline assignment: CDR1 SQVTM and CDR2 ANQGSEA. V shed 3 bases and J 6 bases; nucleotides not matched to a gene: 5. CDR3: CSVEPTGANEQFF. In DNA, the CDR3 is TGCAGCGTTGAGCCTACAGGGGCCAATGAGCAGTTCTTC.

V and J are TRBV6-6 and TRBJ2-5; unclear D gene. CDR1 MNHNY and CDR2 SVGAGI come from the germline V gene (reference sequence). Trimming took off 6 bases at V and 5 bases at J, with 10 bases between the two ends. The CDR3 has 12 amino acids. The DNA of the CDR3 is TGTGCCAGCAGCCCTGGAAGGGAGACCCAGTACTTC. The encoded protein is CASSPGRETQYF.

V gene TRBV9 combines with J gene TRBJ1-4, with D maybe TRBD1 (6 bases). CDR1 and CDR2 from the germline V gene are SGDLS and YYNGEE. Trimming left V 0 bases short and J 8 bases short, with 14 bases between. The CDR3 loop spans 15 amino acids. CDR3 sequence reads: CASSVGPGVGEKLFF. CDR3 bases: TGTGCCAGCAGCGTAGGGCCAGGGGTAGGAGAAAAACTGTTTTTT.

The chain employs TRBV19 and TRBJ2-7; D is undetermined. Trimming stripped 2 bases from V and 3 bases from J, with 11 bases between. The germline gives CDR1 LNHDA, CDR2 SQIVND (reference sequence). This CDR3 has 14 residues. The CDR3 DNA reads TGTGCCAGTAGTATATACGGCAGCCTCTACGAGCAGTACTTC. Its translation: CASSIYGSLYEQYF.

The chain couples TRBV11-2 to TRBJ1-3; no clear D. The CDR3 has 15 residues. Germline CDR1 SGHAT, CDR2 FQNNGV. Deletions cut 0 bases from V and 1 base from J, with 7 bases between. CDR3 coding DNA: TGTGCCAGCAGCTTAGATTATGGATCTGGAAACACCATATATTTT. This sequence encodes CASSLDYGSGNTIYF. Drawing the rest from reference TRBV11-2 and TRBJ1-3, the complete variable domain is EAGVAQSPRYKIIEKRQSVAFWCNPISGHATLYWYQQILGQGPKLLIQFQNNGVVDDSQLPKDRFSAERLKGVDSTLKIQPAKLEDSAVYLCASSLDYGSGNTIYFGEGSWLTVV.

The chain links TRBV5-1 to TRBJ2-3; D is possibly TRBD1 or TRBD2 (6 bases each). The CDR3 covers 16 residues. Trimming removed 1 base at V and 2 bases at J, with 14 bases between. Germline V gene sequence: CDR1 SGHRS, CDR2 YFSETQ. The CDR3, as DNA: TGCGCCAGCAGCTTGATCGGGGGCCCATCCACAGATACGCAGTATTTT. Its translation is CASSLIGGPSTDTQYF. Based on the CDR3 plus reference TRBV5-1 and TRBJ2-3, the full variable domain is KAGVTQTPRYLIKTRGQQVTLSCSPISGHRSVSWYQQTPGQGLQFLFEYFSETQRNKGNFPGRFSGRQFSNSRSEMNVSTLELGDSALYLCASSLIGGPSTDTQYFGPGTRLTVL.

This chain connects TRBV11-1 to TRBJ2-3; D gene uncertain. This CDR3 comprises 15 residues. Between the trimmed V and J ends, which lost 5 bases and 2 bases, there was a span of 14 bases. Germline CDR1 SGHAT, CDR2 FQDESV (reference sequence). The CDR3 region is CASSPLVQNTDTQYF. For the CDR3, the DNA is TGTGCCAGCAGCCCTTTGGTCCAGAACACAGATACGCAGTATTTT.

J is TRBJ2-5 and V is TRBV7-9; TRBD2 aligns across 10 bases. Germline CDR1 and CDR2: SEHNR and FQNEAQ (reference sequence). CDR3 length equals 15 residues. The J segment lost 3 bases and the V segment lost 3 bases, leaving 4 bases of the junction unmatched. CDR3 region: CASSFRLAGEETQYF. The CDR3 DNA reads as TGTGCCAGCAGCTTCCGACTAGCGGGCGAAGAGACCCAGTACTTC.

The rearrangement links TRBV30 to TRBJ2-7; 9 bases fit TRBD1. The CDR3 consists of 14 residues. Germline V CDR1 and CDR2: GTSNPN, SVGIG (reference sequence). J gave up 5 bases and V 1 base, and 6 bases lay outside the gene matches. CDR3 nucleotides: TGTGCCTGGAGTGGAGGGACAGGGCACCACGAGCAGTACTTC. Encoded protein: CAWSGGTGHHEQYF.

The genes are TRBV19 and TRBJ1-5, with D perhaps matching TRBD1 (6 bases). Per the germline V gene, CDR1 is LNHDA and CDR2 is SQIVND (reference sequence). Trimming took 8 bases from V and 0 from J, leaving 17 bases between them. The CDR3 spans 16 residues. The CDR3 DNA is TGTGCCAGTTCTTGGACAGATGATTATAGCAATCAGCCCCAGCATTTT. This sequence encodes CASSWTDDYSNQPQHF.

The chain employs TRBV2 and TRBJ1-1; no reliable D call. The V gene lost 6 bases and the J gene lost 1 base, with 9 bases spanning the gap. The V gene's germline CDR1 is SNHLY and CDR2 FYNNEI. The CDR3 sequence is 13 residues long. CDR3 sequence reads: CASRAQWNTEAFF. Written as DNA, the CDR3 is TGTGCCAGCAGAGCACAGTGGAACACTGAAGCTTTCTTT.

This chain uses TRBV7-9 with TRBJ2-2, with D possibly being TRBD1 (6 bases). Trimming left V 1 base short and J 1 base short, with 19 bases between. In germline, CDR1 is SEHNR, CDR2 FQNEAQ (reference sequence). The CDR3 totals 19 residues. For the CDR3, the DNA is TGTGCCAGCAGCTTAGGGTGGGCCGGGACACCCCTGAACACCGGGGAGCTGTTTTTT. It is translated as CASSLGWAGTPLNTGELFF.

The J gene is TRBJ1-2, the V gene TRBV9; D may be TRBD1 (5 bases). The CDR3 has 14 residues. V lost 2 bases to trimming and J lost 2 bases, with 10 bases between them. The germline CDR1 and CDR2 sequences are SGDLS and YYNGEE. The CDR3 bases are TGTGCCAGCAGCGTGGGCAGGGCAAACTATGGCTACACCTTC. Amino acid sequence: CASSVGRANYGYTF.

This clone was recorded a few times. The chain's CDR3 is CASTRDRVGSPLHF. The CDR3 DNA reads as TGTGCCAGCACCCGGGACAGGGTTGGATCACCCCTCCACTTT. The V and J genes are TRBV11-2 and TRBJ1-6, with 9 bases matching TRBD1. Germline CDR1 SGHAT, CDR2 FQNNGV. This CDR3 is built from 14 residues. With 7 bases clipped from V and 10 bases from J, the junction kept 8 bases outside the gene matches.

This clone was picked up a small number of times. V usage is TRBV4-3 and J usage is TRBJ1-1, with TRBD1 matching 7 bases. Trimming took 2 bases from V and 5 from J; bases not matched to a gene: 5. The germline CDR1 and CDR2 sequences are LGHNA and YSLEER. The CDR3 is made up of 14 amino acids. The CDR3 sequence: CASSQMGQPTEAFF. The DNA for the CDR3 is TGCGCCAGCAGCCAAATGGGACAGCCAACTGAAGCTTTCTTT.

The V call is TRBV4-1, the J call TRBJ2-1; tentative D call: TRBD2 (5 bases). Trimming removed 1 base from V and 0 bases from J, with 13 bases in between. Looked up from germline, CDR1 is MGHRA and CDR2 is YSYEKL. The CDR3 length is 17 residues. DNA for the CDR3: TGCGCCAGCAGCCAAGTCATCCGGGGAAGCTCCTACAATGAGCAGTTCTTC. Translating gives CASSQVIRGSSYNEQFF.

This chain uses TRBV9 with TRBJ1-4, with a tentative D call TRBD1 (5 bases). V gave up 0 bases and J gave up 8 bases, with 11 bases separating them. Germline V gives CDR1 SGDLS, CDR2 YYNGEE. The CDR3 consists of 14 residues. In nucleotides, the CDR3 is TGTGCCAGCAGCGTAGGGGAGGGGCGGGAAAAACTGTTTTTT. It yields the protein CASSVGEGREKLFF.

The gene calls are TRBV27 and TRBJ2-3, with unresolved D. Trimming removed 7 bases from V and 1 base from J, with 12 bases in between. This CDR3 comprises 14 residues. CDR1 is MNHEY and CDR2 is SMNVEV in the germline V gene (reference sequence). The CDR3 DNA follows: TGTGCCAGCATTACGAGTCGGGGCACAGATACGCAGTATTTT. Residues: CASITSRGTDTQYF.

The chain recombines TRBV6-6 with TRBJ1-4; the D gene is possibly TRBD1 (6 bases). From germline, CDR1 is MNHNY and CDR2 SVGAGI (reference sequence). This CDR3 contains 16 residues. V lost 5 bases, J lost 0 bases, and 13 bases lay in between. CDR3 loop: CASSHTRGATNEKLFF. The CDR3 DNA reads as TGTGCCAGCAGTCATACCAGGGGTGCAACTAATGAAAAACTGTTTTTT.

The genes are TRBV18 and TRBJ2-1, with D maybe TRBD2 (7 bases). The CDR3 has 17 residues. Germline V gene data show CDR1 as KGHSH and CDR2 as LQKENI. Trimming took 0 bases from V and 9 from J, leaving 21 bases between them. CDR3 in amino acids: CASSPPRGSGVRGEQFF. The DNA for the CDR3 is TGTGCCAGCTCACCACCGAGGGGGAGCGGGGTCCGAGGTGAGCAGTTCTTC.

The gene calls are TRBV9 and TRBJ2-3; TRBD2 matches 14 bases. CDR3 length: 16 amino acids. V lost 2 bases to trimming and J lost 6 bases; unmatched junction nucleotides: 5. Germline CDR1 SGDLS, CDR2 YYNGEE. CDR3 sequence: CASSVTSGGATDTQYF. CDR3 in DNA: TGTGCCAGCAGCGTGACTAGCGGGGGGGCTACGGATACGCAGTATTTT.

The chain uses TRBV2 and TRBJ1-6, with 8 bases that match TRBD1. This CDR3 region has 16 residues. Germline V gene data show CDR1 as SNHLY and CDR2 as FYNNEI. V gave up 6 bases and J gave up 5 bases; unmatched junction bases: 9. CDR3: CASSASGQVNNSPLHF. CDR3 DNA sequence: TGTGCCAGCAGCGCCTCGGGACAGGTTAATAATTCACCCCTCCACTTT. The full variable domain, completed using reference TRBV2 and TRBJ1-6, is EPEVTQTPSHQVTQMGQEVILRCVPISNHLYFYWYRQILGQKVEFLVSFYNNEISEKSEIFDDQFSVERPDGSNFTLKIRSTKLEDSAMYFCASSASGQVNNSPLHFGNGTRLTVT.